This passage covers 23 T cell receptor beta chains from one sample sequenced in a study of blood T cell repertoires in COVID-19. The protocol was immunoSEQ multiplex PCR, while the TCRdb copy is restricted to in-frame clones and leaves out a portion. The profile shows 65,000 to 75,000 clones, roughly 90% of them singletons. Sequencing was performed on peripheral blood. These receptors originate from a man aged 45-65 years with acute or convalescent COVID-19.

V gene TRBV9 combines with J gene TRBJ1-1, with D unresolved. The V gene lost 0 bases and the J gene lost 0 bases, with 6 bases spanning the gap. The CDR3 has 14 amino acids. The V gene's germline CDR1 is SGDLS and CDR2 YYNGEE. The CDR3: CASSVGAVNTEAFF. CDR3 in DNA: TGTGCCAGCAGCGTAGGGGCAGTGAACACTGAAGCTTTCTTT.

There are a few counts of this clone. The chain links TRBV27 to TRBJ2-5, with D perhaps TRBD1 (5 bases). The CDR3 has 14 amino acids. Between the trimmed V and J ends, which lost 3 bases and 3 bases, there was a span of 11 bases. Germline V CDR1 and CDR2: MNHEY, SMNVEV (reference sequence). Here the CDR3 reads CASSLDNRKETQYF. For the CDR3, the DNA is TGTGCCAGCAGTTTGGACAACCGCAAAGAGACCCAGTACTTC.

V gene TRBV11-2 combines with J gene TRBJ2-2, with TRBD1 matching over 8 bases. The germline V gene has CDR1 SGHAT and CDR2 FQNNGV. The CDR3 contains 16 residues. V was pared by 1 base and J by 7 bases, with 8 bases of the junction left unmatched. The CDR3 protein is CASSLALGQGGGELFF. In DNA form, the CDR3 reads TGTGCCAGCAGCTTAGCCCTTGGACAGGGTGGCGGGGAGCTGTTTTTT.

The rearrangement links TRBV11-1 to TRBJ2-7; 15 nucleotides agree with TRBD2. The V segment lost 5 bases and the J segment 2 bases; nucleotides outside the gene matches: 4. Germline V gene sequence: CDR1 SGHAT, CDR2 FQDESV (reference sequence). This CDR3 comprises 16 residues. Here the CDR3 reads CASSEGLAGGAYEQYF. In DNA form, the CDR3 reads TGTGCCAGCAGCGAAGGACTAGCGGGAGGGGCCTACGAGCAGTACTTC.

The CDR3 DNA reads TGTGCCAGCAGTTACTCGGCAGGGGGCGTATCATCCTACACCTTC. Its translation is CASSYSAGGVSSYTF. The chain joins TRBV6-5 to TRBJ1-2; 8 bases fit TRBD1. The ends lost 0 bases at V and 10 bases at J; junction bases unmatched: 10. The CDR3 extends over 15 amino acids. CDR1 is MNHEY, CDR2 SVGAGI, per germline.

The genes are TRBV5-1 and TRBJ2-4, with D perhaps matching TRBD1 (6 bases). With 5 bases removed from V and 8 bases from J, the gap between germline ends came to 14 bases. CDR3 length equals 13 residues. From germline, CDR1 is SGHRS and CDR2 YFSETQ. The CDR3 here is CASSGDTDDIQYF. For the CDR3, the DNA is TGCGCCAGCAGTGGGGACACGGACGACATTCAGTACTTC. The variable domain in full, completed from reference TRBV5-1 and TRBJ2-4, reads KAGVTQTPRYLIKTRGQQVTLSCSPISGHRSVSWYQQTPGQGLQFLFEYFSETQRNKGNFPGRFSGRQFSNSRSEMNVSTLELGDSALYLCASSGDTDDIQYFGAGTRLSVL.

This clone was recorded only once. The chain links TRBV28 to TRBJ2-2; 8 positions agree with TRBD2. This CDR3 has 15 residues. CDR1 is MDHEN and CDR2 is SYDVKM in the germline V gene. The J segment lost 4 bases and the V segment lost 7 bases, leaving 8 bases of the junction unmatched. CDR3 amino acids: CASIPAGAPTGELFF. CDR3 DNA sequence: TGTGCCAGCATCCCAGCGGGAGCACCCACCGGGGAGCTGTTTTTT.

This clone was seen a few times. The V and J genes are TRBV12-3 or TRBV12-4 and TRBJ1-1; weak D call: TRBD1 (6 bases). This CDR3 is 12 amino acids long. Trimming shortened V by 5 bases and J by 5 bases, and 9 bases separated the two germline ends. For the CDR3, the DNA is TGTGCCAGCAGTCCGGACAGTACTGAAGCTTTCTTT. Amino acid sequence: CASSPDSTEAFF.

CDR3 residues: CASSRDIGGTNEKLFF. The CDR3 coding sequence is TGTGCCAGCAGCCGCGACATAGGGGGAACTAATGAAAAACTGTTTTTT. The chain has TRBV3-1 (or the pseudogene TRBV3-2) and TRBJ1-4; D is possibly TRBD1 (6 bases). The CDR3 has 16 amino acids. Deletions cut 4 bases from V and 1 base from J, with 13 bases between. Germline V gene data show CDR1 as LGHDT and CDR2 as YNNKEL (reference sequence).

V and J are TRBV2 and TRBJ2-7; D not resolved. Germline V gene data show CDR1 as SNHLY and CDR2 as FYNNEI. This CDR3 comprises 11 residues. Between the trimmed V and J ends, which lost 6 bases and 5 bases, there was a span of 8 bases. Here the CDR3 DNA reads TGTGCCAGCAGGTATTTCCACGAGCAGTACTTC. Translating gives CASRYFHEQYF.

This clone has only a few counts. The rearrangement links TRBV28 to TRBJ1-5, with D perhaps TRBD1 (6 bases). This CDR3 contains 17 residues. The germline V gene has CDR1 MDHEN and CDR2 SYDVKM. V lost 5 bases and J lost 11, with 28 bases in between. CDR3 coding DNA: TGTGCCAGCAGTCTTTCCGGGACACGGTTTTTGGTTGTGGCCCAGCATTTT. This gives the protein CASSLSGTRFLVVAQHF.

This clone was detected only once. This chain joins TRBV7-8 and TRBJ1-5; 7 bases match TRBD1. This CDR3 has 16 amino acids. Germline V gene data show CDR1 as SGHVS and CDR2 as FQNEAQ. V gave up 1 base and J gave up 2 bases; unmatched junction bases: 5. The CDR3 region is CASSLGGGSGNQPQHF. The CDR3 region has the DNA TGTGCCAGCAGCTTAGGAGGGGGCTCGGGCAATCAGCCCCAGCATTTT.

The chain combines TRBV12-3 or TRBV12-4 with TRBJ1-5; the D is unclear. The CDR3 extends over 13 amino acids. V was trimmed by 1 base and J by 4 bases, leaving 5 bases between them. The CDR3 DNA is TGTGCCAGCAGTTTAGGGCAGAATCAGCCCCAGCATTTT. Its translation: CASSLGQNQPQHF.

The chain couples TRBV3-1 (or the pseudogene TRBV3-2) to TRBJ2-3; 11 bases line up with TRBD2. Germline assignment: CDR1 LGHDT and CDR2 YNNKEL (reference sequence). Trimming cost V 2 bases and J 5 bases; bases outside gene matches: 3. This CDR3 spans 15 amino acids. CDR3 protein: CASSQRLAGKDTQYF. The CDR3 DNA follows: TGTGCCAGCAGCCAACGACTAGCGGGAAAAGATACGCAGTATTTT.

The chain recombines TRBV29-1 with TRBJ2-1, with TRBD1 identical over 8 bases. CDR3 length: 19 residues. Germline assignment: CDR1 SQVTM and CDR2 ANQGSEA. J lost 0 bases, V lost 6 bases, and 19 bases had no gene match. The CDR3, as DNA: TGCAGCGTCGGGAGTTTGAAGGACAGGGCCGCCAGCTCCTACAATGAGCAGTTCTTC. Protein sequence: CSVGSLKDRAASSYNEQFF.

This chain links TRBV10-3 with TRBJ1-5, with 7 bases lining up with TRBD1. Germline V gives CDR1 ENHRY, CDR2 SYGVKD. After removal of 5 bases from V and 6 bases from J, the junction contained 13 bases not matched to a gene. The CDR3 extends over 16 amino acids. The CDR3 loop reads CAISPKADRDGQPQHF. In nucleotides, the CDR3 is TGTGCCATCAGTCCCAAAGCAGACAGGGATGGTCAGCCCCAGCATTTT.

The CDR3 nucleotides are TGCGCCAGCAGTGATTCCGGACAGGGGAAAGAACATACGCAGTATTTT. This encodes CASSDSGQGKEHTQYF. The chain is built from TRBV10-1 and TRBJ2-3; 9 bases fit TRBD1. J was trimmed by 7 bases and V by 3 bases; bases with no gene match: 11. CDR1 is WNHNN and CDR2 is SYGVQD in the germline V gene (reference sequence). The CDR3 has 16 amino acids.

The gene calls are TRBV7-8 and TRBJ1-5; TRBD1 matches 12 bases. V trimming: 3 bases; J trimming: 5 bases; junction bases outside the gene matches: 11. Germline V CDR1 and CDR2: SGHVS, FQNEAQ. CDR3 length: 18 residues. In nucleotides, the CDR3 is TGTGCCAGCAGCTTCCCCCGGGGGACAGGGGGCGGAGATCAGCCCCAGCATTTT. Protein: CASSFPRGTGGGDQPQHF.

This clone was seen a handful of times. The chain carries TRBV5-6 and TRBJ1-6; D unclear. V was pared by 0 bases and J by 14 bases, with 9 bases between. This CDR3 has 12 residues. CDR1 and CDR2 (germline): SGHDT, YYEEEE. The CDR3 DNA reads as TGTGCCAGCAGCTTGGCGGGGTTCTCCCTCCACTTT. It specifies CASSLAGFSLHF.

The CDR3 sequence: CASSQQMTANYGYTF. In DNA form, the CDR3 reads TGCGCCAGCAGCCAACAAATGACAGCTAACTATGGCTACACCTTC. The chain carries TRBV4-1 and TRBJ1-2, with a weak D call TRBD1 (5 bases). Germline values: CDR1 MGHRA, CDR2 YSYEKL. This CDR3 region has 15 residues. Trimming stripped 2 bases from V and 0 bases from J, with 10 bases between.

The J gene is TRBJ2-7, the V gene TRBV5-1, with D possibly TRBD1 on 5 matching bases. The CDR3 contains 14 residues. The V end lost 4 bases, the J end lost 5 bases, and 16 bases lay between the germline ends. The germline V gene has CDR1 SGHRS and CDR2 YFSETQ. CDR3: CASSPGFPGNEQYV. CDR3 DNA sequence: TGCGCCAGCAGCCCAGGGTTCCCTGGGAACGAGCAGTACGTC.

V gene TRBV28 combines with J gene TRBJ2-7, with 9 bases fitting TRBD1. Germline CDR1 reads MDHEN; CDR2 reads SYDVKM. This CDR3 has 12 amino acids. The ends lost 11 bases at V and 1 base at J; junction bases unmatched: 3. Written as DNA, the CDR3 is TGTGCCGTGGGACAGGGATCCTACGAGCAGTACTTC. Its protein product is CAVGQGSYEQYF.

The V call is TRBV6-4, the J call TRBJ2-1; a possible D gene is TRBD2 (7 bases). This CDR3 has 15 residues. CDR1 and CDR2 from the germline V gene are MRHNA and SNTAGT. Trimming removed 5 bases at V and 3 bases at J, with 14 bases between. This CDR3 reads CASSQGGGFYNEQFF. The CDR3 DNA reads TGTGCCAGCAGTCAGGGCGGGGGCTTCTACAATGAGCAGTTCTTC.